The table lists the clone carrying this T cell receptor (beta chain) with many counts. This entry belongs to a study of blood T cells in healthy people across ages. Study context: Per two T cells, template switching captured roughly one barcoded beta molecule.

This CDR3 is 15 amino acids long. Deletions cut 5 bases from V and 3 bases from J, with 17 bases between. Germline V CDR1 and CDR2: DFQATT, SNEGSKA (reference sequence). Together with a sample-barcoded 5' primer, a J-beta primer mix was included in a second PCR lasting roughly 6 to 12 cycles. TCRdb reanalysed the 5' RACE reads using MiXCR and keeps one entry per CDR3 protein. The data contain about 730,000 distinct CDR3 sequences, roughly two fifths of them seen just once; the ten biggest clones take up under 25%. The sequence derives from an older woman in good health. The source material was blood. The rearrangement links TRBV20-1 to TRBJ2-1; D may be TRBD2 (5 bases). The CDR3 DNA is TGCAGTGCTCAAAAGGACTCTGGATACTACAATGAGCAGTTCTTC. Its translation: CSAQKDSGYYNEQFF.